Each of the 20 T cell receptor beta chains below was sequenced from the same sample in a study of T-cell memory formation after mild COVID-19. TCRdb ran MiXCR on the 5' RACE reads and lists one entry per CDR3 protein. The sample yields roughly 600,000 distinct CDR3 sequences, more than 15% seen once. The sample consisted of PBMCs or a T cell subset sorted from them (not recorded which). Receptor source: an adult woman who had mild COVID-19 (a few samples of this study predate the infection). Cell type and time point are not known.

This clonotype was observed a handful of times. The rearrangement links TRBV9 to TRBJ2-3, with D possibly matching TRBD1 (5 bases). Trimming left V 2 bases short and J 3 bases short, with 13 bases between. Germline V lookup: CDR1 SGDLS, CDR2 YYNGEE. The CDR3 runs to 15 residues. The CDR3 protein is CASSVGRGWTDTQYF. The CDR3 DNA is TGTGCCAGCAGCGTGGGAAGGGGATGGACAGATACGCAGTATTTT. Based on the CDR3 plus reference TRBV9 and TRBJ2-3, the full variable domain is DSGVTQTPKHLITATGQRVTLRCSPRSGDLSVYWYQQSLDQGLQFLIQYYNGEERAKGNILERFSAQQFPDLHSELNLSSLELGDSALYFCASSVGRGWTDTQYFGPGTRLTVL.

The V and J genes are TRBV27 and TRBJ2-2; D uncertain. The V and J ends lost 7 bases and 2 bases respectively, with 8 bases between them. This CDR3 has 13 amino acids. Germline V CDR1 and CDR2: MNHEY, SMNVEV (reference sequence). CDR3 DNA: TGTGCCAGCAAACGGTACAACACCGGGGAGCTGTTTTTT. Translation gives CASKRYNTGELFF.

The table lists this clonotype with a count of one. The chain uses TRBV2 and TRBJ1-1, with unresolved D. With 7 bases removed from V and 6 bases from J, the gap between germline ends came to 15 bases. The CDR3 sequence is 13 residues long. Per germline, CDR1 SNHLY and CDR2 FYNNEI. CDR3: CASKVLVEAEAFF. CDR3 coding DNA: TGTGCCAGCAAGGTTCTCGTGGAGGCTGAAGCTTTCTTT.

The chain joins TRBV5-1 to TRBJ1-2; a weak D match, TRBD1 (6 bases). V dropped 3 bases and J dropped 2 bases, with 8 bases sitting between them. This CDR3 comprises 13 residues. Germline lookup yields CDR1 SGHRS and CDR2 YFSETQ. Here the CDR3 reads CASSSGDNYGYTF. The DNA of the CDR3 is TGCGCCAGCAGCTCAGGGGACAACTATGGCTACACCTTC.

This clonotype was recorded a few times. The V gene is TRBV11-2, the J gene TRBJ2-3; the D gene is possibly TRBD2 (6 bases). Germline V gene data show CDR1 as SGHAT and CDR2 as FQNNGV. The CDR3 is 17 residues long. V was trimmed by 1 base and J by 1 base, leaving 15 bases between them. This CDR3 is CASSLVGGKARTDTQYF. The CDR3 bases are TGTGCCAGCAGCTTAGTGGGCGGGAAGGCCCGCACAGATACGCAGTATTTT.

CDR3 nucleotide sequence: TGTGCCAGCAGCCGCCCGGGTCTCGGCGGAGACACCATATATTTT. Translating it yields CASSRPGLGGDTIYF. This sequence joins TRBV7-9 and TRBJ1-3, with D unclear. The germline V and J ends were trimmed by 5 bases and 8 bases, with 19 bases remaining between them. Germline V gives CDR1 SEHNR, CDR2 FQNEAQ (reference sequence). The CDR3 has 15 amino acids.

The gene calls are TRBV7-2 and TRBJ1-1; maybe TRBD1 (5 bases). CDR1 is SGHTA and CDR2 is FQGNSA in the germline V gene. The CDR3 extends over 13 amino acids. V shed 5 bases and J shed 1 base, with 8 bases lying between them. In nucleotides, the CDR3 is TGTGCCAGCAGCCAGGACACGAACACTGAAGCTTTCTTT. It specifies CASSQDTNTEAFF.

This clonotype was seen more than once but under ten times. V is TRBV5-1 and J is TRBJ2-3; 8 bases match TRBD2. CDR3 length equals 15 residues. The germline gives CDR1 SGHRS, CDR2 YFSETQ. J was trimmed by 2 bases and V by 2 bases; bases with no gene match: 4. CDR3 region: CASSLRTSHTDTQYF. The DNA for the CDR3 is TGCGCCAGCAGCTTAAGGACTAGCCACACAGATACGCAGTATTTT. The full variable domain, with the rest looked up from reference TRBV5-1 and TRBJ2-3, is KAGVTQTPRYLIKTRGQQVTLSCSPISGHRSVSWYQQTPGQGLQFLFEYFSETQRNKGNFPGRFSGRQFSNSRSEMNVSTLELGDSALYLCASSLRTSHTDTQYFGPGTRLTVL.

The chain recombines TRBV21-1 with TRBJ2-7; whether TRBD1, the table's D call, matches the DNA was not checked. TRBV21-1 is a pseudogene. The CDR3 totals 15 residues. Here the CDR3 reads CASSGSGQYPTQQYF. The CDR3 region has the DNA TGTGCCAGCAGCGGCTCGGGACAGTACCCTACGCAGCAGTACTTC.

The chain combines TRBV7-9 with TRBJ2-1, with a weak D call TRBD2 (5 bases). With 5 bases removed from V and 9 bases from J, the gap between germline ends came to 23 bases. From germline, CDR1 is SEHNR and CDR2 FQNEAQ (reference sequence). The CDR3 is 16 residues long. The CDR3 DNA reads as TGTGCCAGCAGCCCGGCCCTAAGGGCGGAGGTGGGTGAGCAGTTCTTC. This encodes CASSPALRAEVGEQFF.

In this sample, this clonotype turned up a few times. The V call is TRBV29-1, the J call TRBJ2-7; D is perhaps TRBD1 or TRBD2 (5 bases each). Trimming took off 5 bases at V and 0 bases at J, with 11 bases between the two ends. Germline V CDR1 and CDR2: SQVTM, ANQGSEA. The CDR3 totals 13 residues. The CDR3 is CSVPGRSSYEQYF. CDR3 nucleotide sequence: TGCAGCGTTCCGGGACGGAGCTCCTACGAGCAGTACTTC.

This clonotype came up once. The CDR3 sequence is CASSQAGIGNSPLHF. In nucleotides, the CDR3 is TGTGCCAGCAGCCAAGCGGGGATTGGAAATTCACCCCTCCACTTT. The V call is TRBV3-1, the J call TRBJ1-6; unclear D gene. Trimming pared 1 base from V and 7 bases from J, leaving 11 bases between. Germline CDR1 and CDR2: LGHDT and YNNKEL (reference sequence). The CDR3 consists of 15 residues.

V is TRBV5-4 and J is TRBJ2-3; D is perhaps TRBD2 (5 bases). V was cut by 5 bases and J by 5 bases, with 18 bases left in between. CDR1 SGHNT and CDR2 YYREEE come from the germline V gene (reference sequence). The CDR3 runs to 15 residues. In DNA, the CDR3 is TGTGCCAGCAGTGCCTCGGAACGGGGTATAGATACGCAGTATTTT. Its protein product is CASSASERGIDTQYF.

The chain carries TRBV12-5 and TRBJ1-5, with TRBD1 matching over 7 bases. The V gene end was trimmed by 6 bases and the J gene end by 5 bases; junction bases not matched to a gene: 7. The CDR3 sequence is 14 residues long. Germline V gene data show CDR1 as LGHNT and CDR2 as FRNRAP. In DNA, the CDR3 is TGTGCTAGTGGGCGTACAGGGGATGATCAGCCCCAGCATTTT. The encoded protein is CASGRTGDDQPQHF.

The rearrangement joins TRBV12-5 to TRBJ2-1, with D uncertain. The V end was cut by 2 bases, the J end by 10 bases, with 9 bases between. Germline V gene data show CDR1 as LGHNT and CDR2 as FRNRAP. The CDR3 consists of 12 residues. The CDR3 loop reads CASGLNSREQFF. The CDR3 DNA reads as TGTGCTAGTGGTTTGAATAGCAGAGAGCAGTTCTTC.

This rearrangement joins TRBV18 to TRBJ2-7; 10 positions match TRBD1. The CDR3 has 14 amino acids. Germline lookup yields CDR1 KGHSH and CDR2 LQKENI. V gave up 2 bases and J gave up 5 bases; unmatched junction bases: 3. The CDR3 nucleotides read TGTGCCAGCTCACCAGACAGGGGGCAGGACGAGCAGTACTTC. It specifies CASSPDRGQDEQYF.

This clonotype was seen only a few times. This chain joins TRBV6-6 and TRBJ2-6, with 11 bases aligning to TRBD2. The V gene end was trimmed by 6 bases and the J gene end by 3 bases; junction bases not matched to a gene: 7. Per germline, CDR1 MNHNY and CDR2 SVGAGI (reference sequence). The CDR3 runs to 17 residues. The CDR3 sequence is CASSGLAGLGGANVLTF. The CDR3 region has the DNA TGTGCCAGCAGCGGACTAGCGGGTCTAGGTGGGGCCAACGTCCTGACTTTC.

CDR3 protein: CASSYGSGAEQYF. The CDR3 nucleotides read TGCGCCAGCAGCTACGGGTCAGGGGCCGAGCAGTACTTC. This sequence joins TRBV5-1 and TRBJ2-7; tentatively, D is TRBD1 (6 bases). V was cut by 3 bases and J by 6 bases, with 13 bases left in between. The germline V gene has CDR1 SGHRS and CDR2 YFSETQ. The CDR3 totals 13 residues.

The chain is built from TRBV20-1 and TRBJ1-2; TRBD1 might be the D (5 bases). V shed 4 bases and J shed 2 bases, with 11 bases lying between them. This CDR3 has 13 amino acids. CDR1 DFQATT and CDR2 SNEGSKA come from the germline V gene (reference sequence). CDR3 nucleotide sequence: TGCAGTGCTACCACCGGGGGGAACTATGGCTACACCTTC. Translation gives CSATTGGNYGYTF.

This clonotype was seen only a few times. J is TRBJ2-5 and V is TRBV25-1; 7 nucleotides align to TRBD2. The CDR3 covers 12 residues. V shed 8 bases, J shed 5 bases, and the junction held 5 bases outside the gene matches. Germline CDR1 and CDR2: MGHDK and SYGVNS. In DNA form, the CDR3 reads TGTGCCAGCGGAGTCGGGAGGGAGACCCAGTACTTC. This codes for CASGVGRETQYF.